Sequencing of this T cell receptor (beta chain) was carried out in a study of blood T cells in healthy people across ages. The sample holds a few counts of this clonotype. Its target is not known. Primed by a sample-barcoded 5' primer and a J-beta primer mix, a second PCR proceeded for about 6 to 12 cycles. One entry per CDR3 protein results from TCRdb running MiXCR on the 5' RACE reads. Of more than 500,000 distinct CDR3 sequences in the sample, over 25% were seen once. Study results and limitations: Considered underestimates were the diversity estimates obtained from one million T cells. Observed TCR beta diversity per million T cells went down as age went up. This fall followed a roughly linear course with age.

The V gene end was trimmed by 3 bases and the J gene end by 7 bases; junction bases not matched to a gene: 8. Germline values: CDR1 DFQATT, CDR2 SNEGSKA (reference sequence). The CDR3 length is 13 residues. The sample was also linked to a second study, of T cells of mothers and their children.

This sequence was found in a boy aged 2 to 10 in good health. The sequencing input was blood. The chain carries TRBV20-1 and TRBJ2-7; 8 bases are shared with TRBD1. The CDR3 is CSASEGTGWEQYF. The DNA for the CDR3 is TGCAGTGCTAGTGAGGGGACAGGCTGGGAGCAGTACTTC.